A single sample is the source of the 11 T cell receptor beta chains below, sequenced in a study of Graves' ophthalmopathy and Graves' hyperthyroidism. RNA transcripts served as template for amplifying TCR beta CDR3 sequences. The first-round RT-PCR employed HTBI primers together with the Qiagen OneStep RT-PCR kit. A multiplex PCR was then performed as the second round. TCRdb itself ran the multiplex PCR reads through MiXCR, one entry per CDR3 protein. This table holds some 350,000 distinct CDR3 sequences, about a sixth found once. Sequenced material: peripheral blood. The source of these receptors is an adult woman with stable Graves' hyperthyroidism.

This clonotype was counted a few times. This chain uses TRBV18 with TRBJ1-3; D possibly corresponds to TRBD1 (5 bases). Between the trimmed V and J ends, which lost 0 bases and 2 bases, there was a span of 8 bases. The CDR3 spans 15 residues. Germline V CDR1 and CDR2: KGHSH, LQKENI. CDR3 DNA sequence: TGTGCCAGCTCACCACCGGGGACTACTGGAAACACCATATATTTT. Protein: CASSPPGTTGNTIYF. The full variable domain, with the rest looked up from reference TRBV18 and TRBJ1-3, is NAGVMQNPRHLVRRRGQEARLRCSPMKGHSHVYWYRQLPEEGLKFMVYLQKENIIDESGMPKERFSAEFPKEGPSILRIQQVVRGDSAAYFCASSPPGTTGNTIYFGEGSWLTVV.

The table lists this clonotype with many counts. This chain joins TRBV13 and TRBJ1-1; D is unclear. Germline CDR1 PRHDT, CDR2 FYEKMQ (reference sequence). CDR3 length: 16 amino acids. V lost 3 bases, J lost 3 bases, and 17 bases lay in between. The DNA of the CDR3 is TGTGCCAGCAGCTTGGGTGGCTTCGGTGGGGACACTGAAGCTTTCTTT. Its translation is CASSLGGFGGDTEAFF.

This clonotype was recorded many times. This rearrangement joins TRBV19 to TRBJ2-7; 12 bases are shared with TRBD2. V shed 4 bases, J shed 4 bases, and the junction held 5 bases outside the gene matches. The V gene's germline CDR1 is LNHDA and CDR2 SQIVND (reference sequence). CDR3 size: 15 residues. CDR3 DNA sequence: TGTGCCAGTAGTACCCTGACTAGCGGGAGTTACGAGCAGTACTTC. It codes for CASSTLTSGSYEQYF.

This clonotype was counted only a few times. The chain carries TRBV6-2 or TRBV6-3 and TRBJ2-2, with a possible D match to TRBD1 (5 bases). The CDR3 is made up of 15 amino acids. Germline V gives CDR1 MNHEY, CDR2 SVGEGT. V lost 2 bases and J lost 4, with 11 bases in between. This CDR3 reads CASSYEGHFTGELFF. The DNA of the CDR3 is TGTGCCAGCAGTTACGAAGGACACTTCACCGGGGAGCTGTTTTTT.

Regarding this clonotype: This may be a read error, as it is one base from a much larger clone. The rearrangement links TRBV5-1 to TRBJ2-4; D is perhaps TRBD2 (6 bases). Germline V CDR1 and CDR2: SGHRS, YFSETQ. This CDR3 has 16 residues. The CDR3 protein is CASSLAGSLAKNIKYF. CDR3 nucleotide sequence: TGCGCCAGCAGCTTGGCCGGGAGCCTAGCCAAAAACATTAAGTACTTC.

Turning to this clonotype: Without the conserved terminal phenylalanine or tryptophan, this CDR3 likely stems from a read error. The V call is TRBV20-1, the J call TRBJ2-2, with 7 bases aligning to TRBD2. Germline CDR1 reads DFQATT; CDR2 reads SNEGSKA (reference sequence). The CDR3 is made up of 15 amino acids. V shed 3 bases, J shed 4 bases, and the junction held 8 bases outside the gene matches. The DNA of the CDR3 is TGCAGTGCTAGTGTGTCGGGAGGACGCACCGGGGAGCTGTTTGTT. Its protein product is CSASVSGGRTGELFV.

Points on this clonotype: A read error may account for a junction end that differs from germline. The rearrangement uses TRBV12-3 or TRBV12-4 and TRBJ2-7, with D perhaps TRBD2 (5 bases). The CDR3 extends over 14 amino acids. The CDR3 bases are TGTGCCAGCAGCTTAACGGACCGGGGAAACGAGCAGCACTTC. Encoded protein: CASSLTDRGNEQHF.

This clonotype was detected many times. The CDR3 reads CSARRGRDQETQYF. The CDR3 DNA reads as TGCAGTGCTAGACGGGGCAGGGACCAAGAGACCCAGTACTTC. J is TRBJ2-5 and V is TRBV20-1, with D perhaps TRBD1 or TRBD2 (5 bases each). Trimming stripped 2 bases from V and 0 bases from J, with 10 bases between. In germline, CDR1 is DFQATT, CDR2 SNEGSKA (reference sequence). The CDR3 has 14 amino acids.

There are many counts of this clonotype. The V and J genes are TRBV28 and TRBJ1-5, with 7 bases matching TRBD1. Trimming at V came to 6 bases and at J to 3 bases, leaving 11 bases not matched to a gene. Germline CDR1 and CDR2: MDHEN and SYDVKM. The CDR3 totals 16 residues. The CDR3 region is CASRGPQGFDNQPQHF. CDR3 sequence (DNA): TGTGCCAGCAGAGGACCACAGGGGTTTGACAATCAGCCCCAGCATTTT.

The rearrangement joins TRBV12-5 to TRBJ2-6; 8 positions agree with TRBD1. CDR3 length equals 20 residues. Germline V CDR1 and CDR2: LGHNT, FRNRAP. The ends lost 3 bases at V and 2 bases at J; junction bases unmatched: 15. The DNA for the CDR3 is TGTGCTAGTGGTTTAAGGGTCAGACAGGGGTCCTTCCCTGGGGCCAACGTCCTGACTTTC. Translated, it gives CASGLRVRQGSFPGANVLTF.

The table lists this clonotype with many counts. The CDR3 reads CASSTRQGANTEAFF. The CDR3 DNA is TGTGCCAGTAGTACCCGACAGGGGGCGAACACTGAAGCTTTCTTT. The chain links TRBV19 to TRBJ1-1, with 10 positions matching TRBD1. CDR1 and CDR2 from the germline V gene are LNHDA and SQIVND (reference sequence). Germline trimming cut 4 bases from V and 1 base from J; bases unmatched to any gene: 3. This CDR3 comprises 15 residues. Complete variable domain (other parts from reference TRBV19 and TRBJ1-1): DGGITQSPKYLFRKEGQNVTLSCEQNLNHDAMYWYRQDPGQGLRLIYYSQIVNDFQKGDIAEGYSVSREKKESFPLTVTSAQKNPTAFYLCASSTRQGANTEAFFGQGTRLTVV.